The rows below give T cell receptor beta chains drawn from one sample of a study of blood T cell repertoires in COVID-19. Measured with immunoSEQ multiplex PCR; TCRdb has only the in-frame clones, and not every one. The table has fewer than 80,000 clones, around nine tenths seen once. The source material was peripheral blood. The receptors stem from a man at least 80 years old with COVID-19, enrolled during active disease. Both conserved end residues are part of each CDR3. D genes are given only for firm matches. Expanded clones get a size class; other rows say once, few or many, or leave the size out.

d_call	j_call	v_call	clone_size	cdr3_aa	cdr3_nt
.	TRBJ1-1	TRBV6-1	.	CASSEGPGMNTEAFF	TGTGCCAGCAGTGAAGGTCCAGGGATGAACACTGAAGCTTTCTTT
TRBD1	TRBJ2-5	TRBV27	.	CASSFLGTGQETQYF	TGTGCCAGCAGTTTTCTCGGGACAGGGCAAGAGACCCAGTACTTC
TRBD1	TRBJ2-7	TRBV6-5	.	CASRIRQGDYEQYF	TGTGCCAGCAGAATCCGACAGGGAGACTACGAGCAGTACTTC
.	TRBJ1-2	TRBV2	.	CASRTNFGIGYTF	TGTGCCAGCAGAACCAATTTCGGGATTGGCTACACCTTC
.	TRBJ2-5	TRBV12-5	.	CASGLVLWGGRTGQETQYF	TGTGCTAGTGGTTTGGTACTTTGGGGGGGAAGGACAGGGCAAGAGACCCAGTACTTC
.	TRBJ1-1	TRBV6-1	.	CASSEETGRTNTEAFF	TGTGCCAGCAGTGAAGAAACTGGCAGGACTAACACTGAAGCTTTCTTT
.	TRBJ1-6	TRBV25-1	.	CASSDVGSGLPLHF	TGTGCCAGCAGTGATGTAGGCAGCGGTTTGCCCCTCCACTTT
TRBD1	TRBJ2-3	TRBV5-1	.	CASSPTAPTGVDTQYF	TGCGCCAGCAGCCCGACCGCCCCGACAGGGGTAGATACGCAGTATTTT
TRBD1	TRBJ1-1	TRBV5-5	.	CASSLMGQGYTEAFF	TGTGCCAGCAGCTTGATGGGACAGGGGTATACTGAAGCTTTCTTT
.	TRBJ2-5	TRBV10-1	.	CASSESGSQETQYF	TGCGCCAGCAGTGAGTCAGGGAGTCAAGAGACCCAGTACTTC
.	TRBJ2-1	TRBV6-5	.	CASTSASRQFF	TGTGCCAGCACCTCCGCTAGTCGGCAGTTCTTC
.	TRBJ2-5	TRBV3-1/TRBV3-2	once	CASSLTDQETQYF	TGTGCCAGCAGCTTGACAGACCAAGAGACCCAGTACTTC
.	TRBJ2-2	TRBV19	.	CASSSPRQNTGELFF	TGTGCCAGTAGTAGTCCCAGGCAGAACACCGGGGAGCTGTTTTTT
TRBD2	TRBJ2-3	TRBV5-6	.	CASSLLAGGLGTDTQYF	TGTGCCAGCAGCTTATTAGCGGGGGGGCTTGGCACAGATACGCAGTATTTT
TRBD1	TRBJ2-6	TRBV6-2/TRBV6-3	.	CASSSQGAAGANVLTF	TGTGCCAGCAGTTCCCAGGGGGCGGCCGGGGCCAACGTCCTGACTTTC
.	TRBJ1-1	TRBV10-1	.	CASSEYREGIEAFF	TGCGCCAGCAGTGAGTACAGGGAAGGGATTGAAGCTTTCTTT
.	TRBJ2-7	TRBV19	.	CASSLGAGQTYEQYF	TGTGCCAGTAGCCTGGGAGCAGGCCAAACCTACGAGCAGTACTTC
.	TRBJ1-4	TRBV5-6	once	CASSPAGAANEKLFF	TGTGCCAGCAGCCCCGCGGGGGCAGCTAATGAAAAACTGTTTTTT
.	TRBJ2-4	TRBV7-8	.	CASSRDRAKNIQYF	TGTGCCAGCAGCCGAGACAGGGCCAAAAACATTCAGTACTTC
.	TRBJ1-3	TRBV11-2	few	CASSGALFSSGNTIYF	TGTGCCAGCAGCGGGGCGCTTTTCTCCTCTGGAAACACCATATATTTT
TRBD1	TRBJ2-6	TRBV5-1	.	CASSLNGQVNTYSGANVLTF	TGCGCCAGCAGCTTGAACGGACAGGTCAACACCTACTCTGGGGCCAACGTCCTGACTTTC
.	TRBJ1-5	TRBV7-2	.	CASSLARGGQPQHF	TGTGCCAGCAGCTTAGCTAGGGGGGGTCAGCCCCAGCATTTT
.	TRBJ1-2	TRBV2	once	CASTDGQSYTF	TGTGCCAGCACCGATGGACAGAGCTACACCTTC
.	TRBJ1-5	TRBV7-2	.	CASSLGSLGPQPQHF	TGTGCCAGCAGCTTAGGTAGCCTGGGGCCTCAGCCCCAGCATTTT
TRBD1	TRBJ2-1	TRBV6-9	.	CASSYCVRGLNNEQFF	TGTGCCAGCAGTTATTGTGTCAGGGGGCTGAACAATGAGCAGTTCTTC
TRBD1	TRBJ1-6	TRBV6-6	.	CASSPDRGTSPLHF	TGTGCCAGCAGTCCGGACAGGGGTACTTCACCCCTCCACTTT
TRBD1	TRBJ2-7	TRBV4-2	.	CASSSAGQVSYEQYF	TGTGCCAGCAGCTCCGCGGGACAGGTCTCCTACGAGCAGTACTTC
.	TRBJ1-6	TRBV3-1/TRBV3-2	.	CASSQGARGSPLHF	TGTGCCAGCAGCCAGGGGGCTCGGGGTTCACCCCTCCACTTT
TRBD2	TRBJ2-1	TRBV27	few	CASISAGGGSYNEQFF	TGTGCCAGCATCTCCGCGGGGGGCGGCTCCTACAATGAGCAGTTCTTC
TRBD1	TRBJ1-1	TRBV5-6	once	CASSRLLKGQYTEAFF	TGTGCCAGCAGCCGGCTACTTAAGGGACAGTACACTGAAGCTTTCTTT
.	TRBJ2-7	TRBV18	.	CASSPPSLQSNEQYF	TGTGCCAGCTCACCACCGAGTCTACAGTCCAACGAGCAGTACTTC
.	TRBJ1-6	TRBV6-2/TRBV6-3	.	CASSYRPGTPAGNSPLHF	TGTGCCAGCAGTTATCGACCCGGGACACCGGCGGGTAATTCACCCCTCCACTTT
.	TRBJ2-4	TRBV5-5	once	CASSLGEAKNIQYF	TGTGCCAGCAGCTTGGGAGAAGCCAAAAACATTCAGTACTTC
TRBD1	TRBJ1-6	TRBV6-1	.	CASSEAGTGVSPLHF	TGTGCCAGCAGTGAAGCGGGGACAGGGGTTTCACCCCTCCACTTT
TRBD2	TRBJ2-5	TRBV19	.	CASSIRRGAQETQYF	TGTGCCAGTAGTATTCGGCGGGGGGCTCAAGAGACCCAGTACTTC
.	TRBJ2-6	TRBV12-3/TRBV12-4	.	CASSLLGANVLTF	TGTGCCAGCAGTTTACTTGGGGCCAACGTCCTGACTTTC
.	TRBJ1-5	TRBV9	.	CASSVGHTSNQPQHF	TGTGCCAGCAGCGTAGGGCATACCAGCAATCAGCCCCAGCATTTT
TRBD1	TRBJ1-6	TRBV28	.	CASSSDRGKSPLHF	TGTGCCAGCAGTTCCGACAGGGGGAAATCACCCCTCCACTTT
.	TRBJ1-2	TRBV4-3	.	CASSQDLSQVYGYTF	TGCGCCAGCAGCCAAGATTTATCACAGGTCTATGGCTACACCTTC
TRBD1	TRBJ1-2	TRBV23-1	.	CASSHGTGAFYGYTF	TGCGCCAGCAGTCACGGGACAGGCGCCTTCTATGGCTACACCTTC
.	TRBJ1-1	TRBV7-2	.	CASSLQGLGSAEAFF	TGTGCCAGCAGCCTTCAGGGGTTAGGGAGCGCTGAAGCTTTCTTT
TRBD2	TRBJ2-5	TRBV28	.	CASSYPGTRGETQYF	TGTGCCAGCAGTTACCCCGGGACTAGGGGGGAGACCCAGTACTTC
TRBD1	TRBJ1-3	TRBV7-2	few	CASSLWTGSGNTIYF	TGTGCCAGCAGCCTCTGGACAGGCTCTGGAAACACCATATATTTT
.	TRBJ1-5	TRBV6-2/TRBV6-3	.	CASSPPGWQANQPQHF	TGTGCCAGCAGTCCCCCTGGCTGGCAGGCCAATCAGCCCCAGCATTTT
.	TRBJ1-5	TRBV28	few	CASSNRPPQHF	TGTGCCAGCAGTAACAGGCCGCCCCAGCATTTT
.	TRBJ2-1	TRBV6-5	.	CASRGLLYNEQFF	TGTGCCAGCAGGGGACTTCTCTACAATGAGCAGTTCTTC
.	TRBJ2-5	TRBV19	.	CASSTTPRSGMYQETQYF	TGTGCCAGTAGTACCACGCCTCGGTCAGGGATGTACCAAGAGACCCAGTACTTC
TRBD1	TRBJ2-7	TRBV28	.	CASSTPGQAPYEQYF	TGTGCCAGCAGTACCCCAGGACAGGCCCCCTACGAGCAGTACTTC